This passage covers 14 T cell receptor beta chains from one sample sequenced in a study of blood T cell repertoires in COVID-19. TCRdb's copy holds only in-frame clones and misses some; the assay was immunoSEQ multiplex PCR. In the table there are about 300,000 clones, just over 90% of which are singletons. Sequencing was performed on peripheral blood. Receptors were obtained from a woman aged 25 to 39 with COVID-19, enrolled during active disease.

The chain joins TRBV7-9 to TRBJ1-2; maybe TRBD1 (5 bases). Germline CDR1 and CDR2: SEHNR and FQNEAQ (reference sequence). Deletions cut 4 bases from V and 5 bases from J, with 17 bases between. The CDR3 runs to 15 residues. In DNA form, the CDR3 reads TGTGCCAGCAGCTCACCGGGGGAAGCTAGGTATGGCTACACCTTC. Residues: CASSSPGEARYGYTF. Full variable domain (missing parts from reference TRBV7-9 and TRBJ1-2): DTGVSQNPRHKITKRGQNVTFRCDPISEHNRLYWYRQTLGQGPEFLTYFQNEAQLEKSRLLSDRFSAERPKGSFSTLEIQRTEQGDSAMYLCASSSPGEARYGYTFGSGTRLTVV.

This chain joins TRBV27 and TRBJ1-5; D ambiguous. Germline CDR1 is MNHEY and CDR2 is SMNVEV (reference sequence). V shed 0 bases and J shed 3 bases, with 6 bases lying between them. The CDR3 has 14 amino acids. CDR3 sequence: CASSLSSFNQPQHF. In DNA, the CDR3 is TGTGCCAGCAGTTTATCCTCCTTCAATCAGCCCCAGCATTTT.

V gene TRBV28 combines with J gene TRBJ1-1, with TRBD1 matching 8 bases. Germline lookup yields CDR1 MDHEN and CDR2 SYDVKM. The junction had 4 bases not matched to a gene; V was cut back by 6 bases and J by 1 base. CDR3 size: 14 residues. The CDR3 coding sequence is TGTGCCAGCAGACAGGGGGGCGAGAACACTGAAGCTTTCTTT. Translated: CASRQGGENTEAFF. Full variable domain (outside the CDR3, taken from reference TRBV28 and TRBJ1-1): DVKVTQSSRYLVKRTGEKVFLECVQDMDHENMFWYRQDPGLGLRLIYFSYDVKMKEKGDIPEGYSVSREKKERFSLILESASTNQTSMYLCASRQGGENTEAFFGQGTRLTVV.

This chain joins TRBV27 and TRBJ1-3; possible D gene TRBD1, 6 bases. Per the germline V gene, CDR1 is MNHEY and CDR2 is SMNVEV (reference sequence). The V and J ends lost 4 bases and 0 bases respectively, with 16 bases between them. This CDR3 has 17 residues. In nucleotides, the CDR3 is TGTGCCAGCAGTTCAAGGACCCCGACAGGCTCTGGAAACACCATATATTTT. As protein: CASSSRTPTGSGNTIYF.

J is TRBJ2-2 and V is TRBV3-1 (or the pseudogene TRBV3-2), with 9 bases matching TRBD1. V shed 3 bases, J shed 4 bases, and the junction held 3 bases outside the gene matches. The CDR3 loop spans 15 amino acids. Germline V CDR1 and CDR2: LGHDT, YNNKEL (reference sequence). The CDR3 DNA sequence: TGTGCCAGCAGCCAGGGACAGGGAGCCACCGGGGAGCTGTTTTTT. Protein: CASSQGQGATGELFF.

This clone occurred a few times. The chain is built from TRBV2 and TRBJ2-2; D is unresolved. Germline V gene data show CDR1 as SNHLY and CDR2 as FYNNEI. Between the trimmed V and J ends, which lost 7 bases and 2 bases, there was a span of 8 bases. This CDR3 is built from 13 residues. This chain's CDR3 is CASTSANTGELFF. Here the CDR3 DNA reads TGTGCCAGCACCAGCGCAAACACCGGGGAGCTGTTTTTT.

The chain carries TRBV19 and TRBJ1-2, with a tentative D call TRBD1 (5 bases). The CDR3 loop spans 14 amino acids. The germline CDR1 and CDR2 sequences are LNHDA and SQIVND (reference sequence). Between the trimmed V and J ends, which lost 5 bases and 7 bases, there was a span of 17 bases. CDR3 protein: CASSRRSGIFGYTF. The CDR3, as DNA: TGTGCCAGTAGTCGAAGATCAGGGATCTTTGGCTACACCTTC.

A single count supports this clone. The rearrangement uses TRBV6-2 or TRBV6-3 and TRBJ1-5, with 7 positions matching TRBD1. Germline V gene lookup returns CDR1 MNHEY and CDR2 SVGEGT. The J segment lost 3 bases and the V segment lost 6 bases, leaving 11 bases of the junction unmatched. The length of the CDR3 is 16 residues. CDR3 bases: TGTGCCAGCAGCCACTCCATTCAGGGGGTCAATCAGCCCCAGCATTTT. Translating it yields CASSHSIQGVNQPQHF.

The chain links TRBV19 to TRBJ1-2; D might be TRBD1 (6 bases). The ends were cut back, 6 bases at V and 2 bases at J, with 13 bases in the middle. The CDR3 is 14 amino acids. CDR1 and CDR2 from the germline V gene are LNHDA and SQIVND (reference sequence). This chain's CDR3 is CASRDRIHNYGYTF. CDR3 sequence (DNA): TGTGCCAGTAGGGACAGAATCCACAACTATGGCTACACCTTC.

The chain has TRBV6-5 and TRBJ2-1; D call uncertain. V lost 6 bases, J lost 6 bases, and 9 bases lay in between. Germline-derived CDR1 and CDR2 are MNHEY and SVGAGI. The CDR3 runs 12 residues. This CDR3 is CASSPGANEQFF. The CDR3 DNA reads TGTGCCAGCAGCCCCGGAGCCAATGAGCAGTTCTTC.

The CDR3 sequence is CASSQGAAQPQHF. The CDR3 DNA sequence: TGTGCCAGTAGCCAGGGGGCTGCTCAGCCCCAGCATTTT. The chain recombines TRBV19 with TRBJ1-5, with TRBD1 matching over 8 bases. Germline-derived CDR1 and CDR2 are LNHDA and SQIVND (reference sequence). CDR3 size: 13 residues. The ends lost 6 bases at V and 6 bases at J; junction bases unmatched: 4.

The genes are TRBV10-3 and TRBJ2-1; a weak D match, TRBD2 (6 bases). V lost 10 bases to trimming and J lost 5 bases, with 15 bases between them. Germline CDR1 ENHRY, CDR2 SYGVKD. The CDR3 runs 13 residues. The CDR3 DNA reads TGTGCCACCTCTACTAGCACCAACAATGAGCAGTTCTTC. Amino acid sequence: CATSTSTNNEQFF.

The chain uses TRBV7-6 and TRBJ2-1; 7 bases fit TRBD2. The CDR3 has 14 residues. V dropped 0 bases and J dropped 9; count of bases not matched to a gene: 5. Germline lookup yields CDR1 SGHVS and CDR2 FNYEAQ. The CDR3 DNA reads as TGTGCCAGCAGCTTAGCACGGACTAGTCCTGAGCAGTTCTTC. Its protein product is CASSLARTSPEQFF.

This rearrangement joins TRBV18 to TRBJ1-2; 7 positions match TRBD1. V shed 3 bases, J shed 1 base, and the junction held 8 bases outside the gene matches. CDR1 and CDR2 from the germline V gene are KGHSH and LQKENI. This CDR3 has 16 residues. The CDR3 nucleotides are TGTGCCAGCTCACCCCTGACAGGGAACGTTAACTATGGCTACACCTTC. Translating it yields CASSPLTGNVNYGYTF.